Shown below are 7 T cell receptor beta chains from a single sample sequenced in a study of T cells after yellow fever vaccination. MiXCR was run by TCRdb on the 5' RACE reads, yielding one entry per CDR3 protein. Of hundreds of thousands of distinct CDR3 sequences in the sample, 8.7% are singletons; the top ten hold approximately 18%. The starting material was PBMCs, obtained on the day of the first yellow fever vaccination. The receptors originated from a man between 18 and 35 years old who received the YFV17D yellow fever vaccine.

This clonotype occurred a few times. The genes are TRBV2 and TRBJ1-5; 7 bases are shared with TRBD1. After removal of 0 bases from V and 4 bases from J, the junction contained 0 bases not matched to a gene. Per germline, CDR1 SNHLY and CDR2 FYNNEI. This CDR3 is 14 amino acids long. The CDR3 loop is CASSEATGNQPQHF. As DNA, the CDR3 is TGTGCCAGCAGTGAAGCGACAGGGAATCAGCCCCAGCATTTT. Supplemented by reference TRBV2 and TRBJ1-5, the full variable domain reads EPEVTQTPSHQVTQMGQEVILRCVPISNHLYFYWYRQILGQKVEFLVSFYNNEISEKSEIFDDQFSVERPDGSNFTLKIRSTKLEDSAMYFCASSEATGNQPQHFGDGTRLSIL.

This clonotype has only a few counts. The chain has TRBV23-1 and TRBJ2-2; 8 positions agree with TRBD2. TRBV23-1 is given ORF status, its function remaining uncertain. The length of the CDR3 is 20 residues. After removal of 7 bases from V and 0 bases from J, the junction contained 19 bases not matched to a gene. The CDR3 nucleotides are TGCGCCAGCACCCACGGGGGCCGGGGGGGCGACCTCGCGAACACCGGGGAGCTGTTTTTT. As protein: CASTHGGRGGDLANTGELFF.

This clonotype has just a few counts. The rearrangement joins TRBV6-1 to TRBJ2-3, with D perhaps matching TRBD1 (6 bases). The CDR3 extends over 14 amino acids. In germline, CDR1 is MNHNS, CDR2 SASEGT. V was pared by 4 bases and J by 3 bases, with 11 bases between. Written as DNA, the CDR3 is TGTGCCAGCAGTGGGGGGCGAGTGACAGATACGCAGTATTTT. It is translated as CASSGGRVTDTQYF.

In its sample, this clonotype was seen a few times. The chain combines TRBV28 with TRBJ2-3; a weak D match, TRBD2 (6 bases). CDR1 MDHEN and CDR2 SYDVKM come from the germline V gene. The CDR3 consists of 17 residues. V was shortened by 5 bases and J by 12 bases, with 30 bases between the two germline ends. The chain's CDR3 is CASSPPAVLLGRRPQYF. Written as DNA, the CDR3 is TGTGCCAGCAGTCCTCCGGCCGTGCTCTTAGGGAGGAGACCCCAGTATTTT.

The chain combines TRBV4-2 with TRBJ1-3; D uncertain. The CDR3 is 12 residues long. Germline CDR1 and CDR2: LGHNA and YNFKEQ. Trimming took 3 bases from V and 2 from J, leaving 2 bases between them. CDR3 DNA sequence: TGTGCCAGCAGCCAGCCTGGAAACACCATATATTTT. It is translated as CASSQPGNTIYF.

This clonotype was recorded a few times. The genes are TRBV12-3 or TRBV12-4 and TRBJ2-3, with 10 bases that match TRBD1. V gave up 6 bases and J gave up 2 bases; unmatched junction bases: 5. The CDR3 has 15 residues. In nucleotides, the CDR3 is TGTGCCAGCAGCCGGGACAGGGGTTTCACAGATACGCAGTATTTT. Translated, it gives CASSRDRGFTDTQYF.

This clonotype was recorded at least ten times. The genes are TRBV5-1 and TRBJ2-7; tentative D call: TRBD2 (6 bases). The V and J ends lost 5 bases and 1 base respectively, with 10 bases between them. This CDR3 is built from 13 residues. Germline CDR1 and CDR2: SGHRS and YFSETQ. Here the CDR3 reads CASRSGLSYEQYF. CDR3 bases: TGCGCCAGCAGGTCGGGACTTTCCTACGAGCAGTACTTC. Full variable domain (outside the CDR3, taken from reference TRBV5-1 and TRBJ2-7): KAGVTQTPRYLIKTRGQQVTLSCSPISGHRSVSWYQQTPGQGLQFLFEYFSETQRNKGNFPGRFSGRQFSNSRSEMNVSTLELGDSALYLCASRSGLSYEQYFGPGTRLTVT.